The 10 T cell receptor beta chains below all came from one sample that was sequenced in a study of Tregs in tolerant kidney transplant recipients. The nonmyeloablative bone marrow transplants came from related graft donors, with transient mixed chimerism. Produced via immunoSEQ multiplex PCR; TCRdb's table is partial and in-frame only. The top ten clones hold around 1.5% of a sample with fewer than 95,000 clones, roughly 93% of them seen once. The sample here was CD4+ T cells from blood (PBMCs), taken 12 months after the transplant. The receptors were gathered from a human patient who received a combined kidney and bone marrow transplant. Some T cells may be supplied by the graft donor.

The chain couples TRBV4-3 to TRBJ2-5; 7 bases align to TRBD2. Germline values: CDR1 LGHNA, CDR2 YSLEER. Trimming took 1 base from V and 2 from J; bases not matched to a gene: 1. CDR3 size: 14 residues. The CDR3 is CASSQVSGQETQYF. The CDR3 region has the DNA TGCGCCAGCAGCCAAGTTAGCGGGCAAGAGACCCAGTACTTC.

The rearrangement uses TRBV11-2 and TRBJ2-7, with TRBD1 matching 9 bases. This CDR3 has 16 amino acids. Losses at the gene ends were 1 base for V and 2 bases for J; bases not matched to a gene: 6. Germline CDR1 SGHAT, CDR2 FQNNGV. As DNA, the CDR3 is TGTGCCAGCAGCTTAGCTTTGACAGGGGGACCCTACGAGCAGTACTTC. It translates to CASSLALTGGPYEQYF.

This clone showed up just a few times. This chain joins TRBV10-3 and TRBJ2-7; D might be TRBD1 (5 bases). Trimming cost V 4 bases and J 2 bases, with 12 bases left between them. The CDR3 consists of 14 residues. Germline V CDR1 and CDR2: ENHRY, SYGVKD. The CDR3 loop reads CAISGGRDTYEQYF. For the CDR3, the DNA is TGTGCCATCAGTGGTGGCAGGGATACCTACGAGCAGTACTTC.

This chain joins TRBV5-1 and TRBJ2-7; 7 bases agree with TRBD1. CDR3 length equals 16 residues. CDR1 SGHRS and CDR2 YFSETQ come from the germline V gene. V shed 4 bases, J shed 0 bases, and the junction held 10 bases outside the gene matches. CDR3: CASSPIGQALSYEQYF. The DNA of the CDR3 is TGCGCCAGCAGCCCCATAGGACAGGCCCTCTCCTACGAGCAGTACTTC.

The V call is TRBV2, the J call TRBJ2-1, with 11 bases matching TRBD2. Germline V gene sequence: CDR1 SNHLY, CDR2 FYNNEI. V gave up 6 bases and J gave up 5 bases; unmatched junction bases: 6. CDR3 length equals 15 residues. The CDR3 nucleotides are TGTGCCAGCAGGCTACTAGCGGGGGTGAACAATGAGCAGTTCTTC. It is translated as CASRLLAGVNNEQFF.

Here the CDR3 DNA reads TGTGCCAGCTTCCCCCGGGTTGGGTTGAACACTGAAGCTTTCTTT. Amino acid sequence: CASFPRVGLNTEAFF. V gene TRBV18 combines with J gene TRBJ1-1, with unresolved D. The CDR3 is 15 residues long. Germline V gene lookup returns CDR1 KGHSH and CDR2 LQKENI. V shed 7 bases and J shed 0 bases, with 15 bases lying between them.

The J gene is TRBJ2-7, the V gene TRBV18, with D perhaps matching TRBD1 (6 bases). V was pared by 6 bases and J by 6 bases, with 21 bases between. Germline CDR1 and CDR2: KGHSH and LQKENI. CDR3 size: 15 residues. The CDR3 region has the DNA TGTGCCAGCTCCCGAGGCCAGGGGTCCATCGGCGAGCAGTACTTC. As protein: CASSRGQGSIGEQYF.

The CDR3: CSVEGPVSGGVDTQYF. CDR3 nucleotides: TGCAGCGTTGAGGGGCCGGTTAGCGGGGGAGTTGATACGCAGTATTTT. The chain has TRBV29-1 and TRBJ2-3; 9 bases agree with TRBD2. Germline trimming cut 3 bases from V and 6 bases from J; bases unmatched to any gene: 13. The CDR3 spans 16 residues. Germline V gene data show CDR1 as SQVTM and CDR2 as ANQGSEA.

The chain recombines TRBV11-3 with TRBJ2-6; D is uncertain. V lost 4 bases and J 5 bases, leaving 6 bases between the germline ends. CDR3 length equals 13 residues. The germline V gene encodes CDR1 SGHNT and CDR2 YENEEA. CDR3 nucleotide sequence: TGTGCCAGCAGCTGGCAACGGGCCAACGTCCTGACTTTC. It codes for CASSWQRANVLTF.

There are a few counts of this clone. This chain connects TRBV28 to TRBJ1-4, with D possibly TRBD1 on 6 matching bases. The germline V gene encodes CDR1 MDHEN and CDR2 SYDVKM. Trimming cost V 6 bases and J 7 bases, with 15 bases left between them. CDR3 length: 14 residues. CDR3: CASRSQGHTEKLFF. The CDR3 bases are TGTGCCAGCAGATCGCAGGGACATACTGAAAAACTGTTTTTT.